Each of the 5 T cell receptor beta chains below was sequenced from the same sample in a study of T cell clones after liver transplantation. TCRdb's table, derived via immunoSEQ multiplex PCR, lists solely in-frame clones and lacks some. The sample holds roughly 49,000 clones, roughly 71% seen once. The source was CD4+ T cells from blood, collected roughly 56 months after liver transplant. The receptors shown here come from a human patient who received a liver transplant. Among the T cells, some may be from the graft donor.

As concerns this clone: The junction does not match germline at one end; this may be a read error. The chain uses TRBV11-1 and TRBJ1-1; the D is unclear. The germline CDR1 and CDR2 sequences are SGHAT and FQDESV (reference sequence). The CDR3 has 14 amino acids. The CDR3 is CASSLIWENPEAFF. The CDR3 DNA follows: TGTGCCAGCAGCTTAATCTGGGAGAACCCTGAAGCTTTCTTT.

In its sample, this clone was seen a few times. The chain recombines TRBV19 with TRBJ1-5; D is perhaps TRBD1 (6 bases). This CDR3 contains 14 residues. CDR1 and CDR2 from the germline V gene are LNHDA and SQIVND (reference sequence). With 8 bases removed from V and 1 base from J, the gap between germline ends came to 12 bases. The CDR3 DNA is TGTGCCAGTGCGATTACAGGGAGCAATCAGCCCCAGCATTTT. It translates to CASAITGSNQPQHF.

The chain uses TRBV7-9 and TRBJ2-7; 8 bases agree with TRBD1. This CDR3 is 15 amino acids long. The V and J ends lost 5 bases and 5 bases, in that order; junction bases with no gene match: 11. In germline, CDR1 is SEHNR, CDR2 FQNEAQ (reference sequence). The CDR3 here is CASSRLTGVVHEQYF. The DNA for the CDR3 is TGTGCCAGCAGCCGCCTGACAGGGGTAGTCCACGAGCAGTACTTC. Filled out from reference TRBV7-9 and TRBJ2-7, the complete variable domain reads DTGVSQNPRHKITKRGQNVTFRCDPISEHNRLYWYRQTLGQGPEFLTYFQNEAQLEKSRLLSDRFSAERPKGSFSTLEIQRTEQGDSAMYLCASSRLTGVVHEQYFGPGTRLTVT.

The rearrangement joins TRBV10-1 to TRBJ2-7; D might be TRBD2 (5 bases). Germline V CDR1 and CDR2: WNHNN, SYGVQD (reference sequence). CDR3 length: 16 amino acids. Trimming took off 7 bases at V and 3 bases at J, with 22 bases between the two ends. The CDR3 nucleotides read TGCGCCAGCACCCATACGGAGTGGACTGCCAACTACGAGCAGTACTTC. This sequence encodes CASTHTEWTANYEQYF.

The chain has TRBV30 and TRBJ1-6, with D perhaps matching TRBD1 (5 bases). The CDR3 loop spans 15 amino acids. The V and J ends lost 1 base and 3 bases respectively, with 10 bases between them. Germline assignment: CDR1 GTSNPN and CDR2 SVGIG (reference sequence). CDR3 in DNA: TGTGCCTGGAGTGGGGGGGAAGGCTATAATTCACCCCTCCACTTT. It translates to CAWSGGEGYNSPLHF.